This TCR beta chain was identified during a study of OX40 agonist ivuxolimab in advanced cancers. Study context: Subjects had a mean age of roughly 57 years, with a range of 23 to 79; less than 90% were male. Treatment received earlier with anti-PD-1, anti-PD-L1 or anti-CTLA-4 agents was allowed, and under 50% had some. The study's findings and limits: Certain nonresponders additionally had low normalized T-cell clonal expansion.

On this clone: The antigen remains unidentified.

The germline gives CDR1 MNHNS, CDR2 SASEGT. The length of the CDR3 is 14 residues. Between the trimmed V and J ends, which lost 8 bases and 0 bases, there was a span of 13 bases. Here immunoSEQ multiplex PCR was the method, and the copy in TCRdb shows in-frame clones only, minus some. Of 50,000 to 70,000 clones listed, 80% to 90% were seen once; the top ten hold approximately 2%. The TCR comes from an adult with an advanced solid tumor such as melanoma, head and neck, liver or kidney cancer. Sequencing used CD4+ or CD8+ T cells sorted from blood, obtained in a trial of the OX40 agonist ivuxolimab. The chain is built from TRBV6-1 and TRBJ1-1; possible D gene TRBD1, 5 bases. The CDR3 is CASVRQLLNTEAFF. The CDR3 DNA sequence: TGTGCCAGCGTCCGACAGTTATTGAACACTGAAGCTTTCTTT.